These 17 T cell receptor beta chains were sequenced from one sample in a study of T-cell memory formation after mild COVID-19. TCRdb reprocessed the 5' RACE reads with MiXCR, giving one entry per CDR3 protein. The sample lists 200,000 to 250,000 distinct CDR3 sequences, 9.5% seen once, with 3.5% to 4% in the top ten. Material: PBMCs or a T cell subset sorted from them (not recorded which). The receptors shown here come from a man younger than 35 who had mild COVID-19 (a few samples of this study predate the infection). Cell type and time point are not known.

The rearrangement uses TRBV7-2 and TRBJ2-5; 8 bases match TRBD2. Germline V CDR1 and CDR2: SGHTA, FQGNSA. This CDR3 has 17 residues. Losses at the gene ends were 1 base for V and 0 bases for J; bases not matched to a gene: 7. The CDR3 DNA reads TGTGCCAGCAGCTTAGGGGCTCCGGGGGGGTACCAAGAGACCCAGTACTTC. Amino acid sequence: CASSLGAPGGYQETQYF.

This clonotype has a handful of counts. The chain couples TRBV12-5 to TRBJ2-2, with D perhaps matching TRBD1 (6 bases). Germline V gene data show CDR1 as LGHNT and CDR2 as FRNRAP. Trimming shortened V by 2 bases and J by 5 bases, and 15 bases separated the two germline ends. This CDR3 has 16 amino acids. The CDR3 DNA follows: TGTGCTAGTGGTTTGCTTACGGGACACCTAACCGGGGAGCTGTTTTTT. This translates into CASGLLTGHLTGELFF.

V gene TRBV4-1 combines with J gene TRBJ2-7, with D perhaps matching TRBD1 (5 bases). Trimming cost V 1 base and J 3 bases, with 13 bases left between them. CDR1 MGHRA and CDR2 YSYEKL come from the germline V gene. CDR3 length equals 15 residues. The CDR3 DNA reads TGCGCCAGCAGCCAAGCGTTCCGGCAGGGCTACGAGCAGTACGTC. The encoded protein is CASSQAFRQGYEQYV.

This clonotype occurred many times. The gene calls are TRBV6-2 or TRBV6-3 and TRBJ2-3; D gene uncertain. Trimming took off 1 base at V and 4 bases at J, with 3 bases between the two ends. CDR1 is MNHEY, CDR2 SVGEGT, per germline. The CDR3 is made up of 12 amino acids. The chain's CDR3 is CASSYLADTQYF. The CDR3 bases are TGTGCCAGCAGTTACTTAGCAGATACGCAGTATTTT.

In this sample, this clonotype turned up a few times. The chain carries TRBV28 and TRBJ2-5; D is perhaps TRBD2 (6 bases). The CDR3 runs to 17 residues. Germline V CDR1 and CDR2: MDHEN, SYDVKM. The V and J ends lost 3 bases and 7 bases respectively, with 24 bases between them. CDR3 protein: CASSFASEASARGTQYF. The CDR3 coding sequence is TGTGCCAGCAGTTTCGCTAGCGAGGCATCGGCCCGGGGGACCCAGTACTTC. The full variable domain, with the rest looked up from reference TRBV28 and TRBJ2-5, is DVKVTQSSRYLVKRTGEKVFLECVQDMDHENMFWYRQDPGLGLRLIYFSYDVKMKEKGDIPEGYSVSREKKERFSLILESASTNQTSMYLCASSFASEASARGTQYFGPGTRLLVL.

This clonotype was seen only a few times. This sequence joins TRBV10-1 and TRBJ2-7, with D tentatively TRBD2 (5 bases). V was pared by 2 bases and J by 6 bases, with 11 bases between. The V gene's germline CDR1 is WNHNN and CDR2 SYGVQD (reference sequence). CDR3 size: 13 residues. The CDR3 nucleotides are TGCGCCAGCAGTGAGGCACAACGGGGCGAGCAGTACTTC. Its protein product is CASSEAQRGEQYF.

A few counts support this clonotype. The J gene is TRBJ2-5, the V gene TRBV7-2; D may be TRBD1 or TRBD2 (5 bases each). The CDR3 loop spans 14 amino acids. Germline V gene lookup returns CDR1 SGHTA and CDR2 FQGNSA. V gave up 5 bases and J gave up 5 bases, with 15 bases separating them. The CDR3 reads CASSDTRGRETQYF. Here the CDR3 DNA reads TGTGCCAGCAGCGACACCCGGGGACGGGAGACCCAGTACTTC.

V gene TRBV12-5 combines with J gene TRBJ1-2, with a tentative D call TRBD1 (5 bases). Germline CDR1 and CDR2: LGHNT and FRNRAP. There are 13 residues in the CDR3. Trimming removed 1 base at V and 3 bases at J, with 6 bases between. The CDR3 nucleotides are TGTGCTAGTGGTTTGGAGGGACACTATGGCTACACCTTC. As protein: CASGLEGHYGYTF.

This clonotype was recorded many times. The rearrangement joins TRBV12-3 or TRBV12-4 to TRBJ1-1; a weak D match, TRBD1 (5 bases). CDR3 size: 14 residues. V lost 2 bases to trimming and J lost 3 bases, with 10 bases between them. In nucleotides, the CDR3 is TGTGCCAGCAGTTTAAGGGGCTGGGACACTGAAGCTTTCTTT. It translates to CASSLRGWDTEAFF.

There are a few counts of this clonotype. CDR3 region: CASSLEVNVLTF. CDR3 DNA sequence: TGTGCCAGCAGTTTAGAAGTCAACGTCCTGACTTTC. The chain links TRBV12-3 or TRBV12-4 to TRBJ2-6; D is unclear. This CDR3 spans 12 amino acids. The germline V and J ends were trimmed by 1 base and 9 bases, with 4 bases remaining between them.

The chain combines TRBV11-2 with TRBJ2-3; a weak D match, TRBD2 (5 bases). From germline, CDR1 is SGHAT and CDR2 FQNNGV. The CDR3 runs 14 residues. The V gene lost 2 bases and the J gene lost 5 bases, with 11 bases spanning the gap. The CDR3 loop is CASSLIGVVDTQYF. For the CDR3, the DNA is TGTGCCAGCAGCTTAATCGGGGTGGTAGATACGCAGTATTTT.

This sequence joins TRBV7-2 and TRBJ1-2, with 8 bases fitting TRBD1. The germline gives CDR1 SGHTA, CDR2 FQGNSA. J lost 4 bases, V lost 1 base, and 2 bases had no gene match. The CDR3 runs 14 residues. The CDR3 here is CASSLVGQGYGYTF. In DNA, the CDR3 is TGTGCCAGCAGCTTAGTCGGACAGGGCTATGGCTACACCTTC.

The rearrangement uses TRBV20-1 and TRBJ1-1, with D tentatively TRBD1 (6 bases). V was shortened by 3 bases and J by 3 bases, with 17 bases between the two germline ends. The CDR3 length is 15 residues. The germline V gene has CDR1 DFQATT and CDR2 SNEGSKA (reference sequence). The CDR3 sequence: CSASWPGAWDTEAFF. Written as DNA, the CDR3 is TGCAGTGCTAGTTGGCCAGGGGCTTGGGACACTGAAGCTTTCTTT.

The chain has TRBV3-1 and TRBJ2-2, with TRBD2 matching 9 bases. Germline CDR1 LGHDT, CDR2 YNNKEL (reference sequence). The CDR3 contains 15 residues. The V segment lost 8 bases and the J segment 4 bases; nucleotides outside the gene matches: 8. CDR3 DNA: TGTGCCAGCGGAGATGAACTAGCGGGCACCGGGGAGCTGTTTTTT. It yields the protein CASGDELAGTGELFF. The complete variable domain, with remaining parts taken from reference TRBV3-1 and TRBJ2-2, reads DTAVSQTPKYLVTQMGNDKSIKCEQNLGHDTMYWYKQDSKKFLKIMFSYNNKELIINETVPNRFSPKSPDKAHLNLHINSLELGDSAVYFCASGDELAGTGELFFGEGSRLTVL.

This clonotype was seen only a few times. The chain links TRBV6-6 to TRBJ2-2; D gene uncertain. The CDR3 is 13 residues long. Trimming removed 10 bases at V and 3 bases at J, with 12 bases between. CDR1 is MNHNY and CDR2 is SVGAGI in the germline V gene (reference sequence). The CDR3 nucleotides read TGTGCCATTCGACACAGCTACACCGGGGAGCTGTTTTTT. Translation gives CAIRHSYTGELFF.

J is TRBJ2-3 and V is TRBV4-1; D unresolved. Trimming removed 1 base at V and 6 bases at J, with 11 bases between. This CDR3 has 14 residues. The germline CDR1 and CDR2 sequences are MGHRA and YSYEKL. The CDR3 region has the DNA TGCGCCAGCAGCCAAGCTCTCATCGTGGATACGCAGTATTTT. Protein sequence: CASSQALIVDTQYF.

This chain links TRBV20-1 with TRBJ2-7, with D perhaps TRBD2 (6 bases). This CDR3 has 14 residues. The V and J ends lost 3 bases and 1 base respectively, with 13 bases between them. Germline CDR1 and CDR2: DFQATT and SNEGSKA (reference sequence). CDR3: CSASDWLASYEQYF. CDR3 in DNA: TGCAGTGCTAGCGACTGGCTAGCGTCCTACGAGCAGTACTTC.